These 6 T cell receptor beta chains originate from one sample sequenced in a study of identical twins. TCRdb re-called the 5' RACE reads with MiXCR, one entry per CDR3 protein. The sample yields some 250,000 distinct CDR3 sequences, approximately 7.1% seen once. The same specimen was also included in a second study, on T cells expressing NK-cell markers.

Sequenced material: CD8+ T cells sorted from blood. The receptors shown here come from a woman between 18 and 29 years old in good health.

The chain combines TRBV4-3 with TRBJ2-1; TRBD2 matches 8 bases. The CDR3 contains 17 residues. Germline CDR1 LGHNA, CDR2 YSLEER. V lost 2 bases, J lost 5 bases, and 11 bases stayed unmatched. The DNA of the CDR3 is TGCGCCAGCAGCCAAACCCGACTAGCGCGAAACGACAATGAGCAGTTCTTC. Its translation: CASSQTRLARNDNEQFF.

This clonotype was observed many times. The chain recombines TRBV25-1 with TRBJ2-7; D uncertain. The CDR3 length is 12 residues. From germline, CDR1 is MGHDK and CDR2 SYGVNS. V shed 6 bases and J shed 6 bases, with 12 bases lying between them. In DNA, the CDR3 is TGTGCCAGCAGCCTTAACATGGGCGAGCAGTACTTC. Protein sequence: CASSLNMGEQYF.

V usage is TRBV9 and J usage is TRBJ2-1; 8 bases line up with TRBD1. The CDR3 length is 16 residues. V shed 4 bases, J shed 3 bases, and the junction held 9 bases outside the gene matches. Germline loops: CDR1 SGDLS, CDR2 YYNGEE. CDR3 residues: CASSPRTGIGYNEQFF. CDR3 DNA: TGTGCCAGCAGCCCTAGGACAGGGATAGGCTACAATGAGCAGTTCTTC.

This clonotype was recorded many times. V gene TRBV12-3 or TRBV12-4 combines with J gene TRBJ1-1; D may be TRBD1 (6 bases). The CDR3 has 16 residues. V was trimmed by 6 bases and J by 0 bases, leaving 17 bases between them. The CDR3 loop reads CASSPSGGPLNTEAFF. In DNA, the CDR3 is TGTGCCAGCAGCCCTAGCGGGGGGCCGCTGAACACTGAAGCTTTCTTT.

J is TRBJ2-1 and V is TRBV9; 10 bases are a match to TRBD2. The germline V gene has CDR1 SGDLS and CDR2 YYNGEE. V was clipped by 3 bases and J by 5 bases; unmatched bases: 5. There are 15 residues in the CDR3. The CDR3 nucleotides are TGTGCCAGCAGCGCGCTAGCGGGAGTGAACAATGAGCAGTTCTTC. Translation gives CASSALAGVNNEQFF.

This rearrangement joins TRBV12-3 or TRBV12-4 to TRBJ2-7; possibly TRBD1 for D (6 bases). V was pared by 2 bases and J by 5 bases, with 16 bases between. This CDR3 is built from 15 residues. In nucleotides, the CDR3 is TGTGCCAGCAGTTTATCTCTGGGGGCAGTGGACGAGCAGTACTTC. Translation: CASSLSLGAVDEQYF.